Listed below are T cell receptor beta chains from one sample, sequenced in a study of T cell changes during pregnancy in multiple sclerosis. Data came from immunoSEQ multiplex PCR; TCRdb stores just in-frame clones and leaves some out. The table includes nearly 80,000 clones, approximately 90% detected once. Material: CD4+ T cells from peripheral blood mononuclear cells, obtained before pregnancy. These receptors were collected from a female donor with multiple sclerosis, enrolled in a pregnancy study. CDR3s include the opening cysteine and the closing phenylalanine or tryptophan. Fields, in order: J gene, V gene, CDR3 protein.

J: TRBJ2-3
V: TRBV5-4
CDR3: CASRAGGASDTQYF

J: TRBJ2-1
V: TRBV2
CDR3: CATGRDWGNEQFF

J: TRBJ2-2
V: TRBV27
CDR3: CASKGYTGELFF

J: TRBJ1-4
V: TRBV6-6
CDR3: CASSSDRGGREELFF

J: TRBJ2-5
V: TRBV28
CDR3: CASSLWGEAGETQYF

J: TRBJ2-7
V: TRBV18
CDR3: CASSPTGQGTGEQYF

J: TRBJ1-3
V: TRBV7-2
CDR3: CASSLEGGAGLSGNTIYF

J: TRBJ2-1
V: TRBV28
CDR3: CASSFAIAANEQFF

J: TRBJ2-7
V: TRBV7-2
CDR3: CASSSRTSRSYEQYF

J: TRBJ1-5
V: TRBV28
CDR3: CASRDGDRGGPNQPQHF

J: TRBJ2-1
V: TRBV5-6
CDR3: CASSLLREYGEQFF

J: TRBJ1-1
V: TRBV5-1
CDR3: CASSITGNTEAFF

J: TRBJ1-6
V: TRBV5-1
CDR3: CASSLGLRGALHF

J: TRBJ1-1
V: TRBV19
CDR3: CASSSFGQGGTEAFF

J: TRBJ1-1
V: TRBV19
CDR3: CASSTPGTEAFF

J: TRBJ1-1
V: TRBV5-6
CDR3: CASSYAPWSTEAFF

J: TRBJ2-2
V: TRBV5-4
CDR3: CASSSWPPEELFF

J: TRBJ1-4
V: TRBV7-9
CDR3: CASSRTNEKLFF

J: TRBJ1-1
V: TRBV6-1
CDR3: CASSERTGGASEAFF